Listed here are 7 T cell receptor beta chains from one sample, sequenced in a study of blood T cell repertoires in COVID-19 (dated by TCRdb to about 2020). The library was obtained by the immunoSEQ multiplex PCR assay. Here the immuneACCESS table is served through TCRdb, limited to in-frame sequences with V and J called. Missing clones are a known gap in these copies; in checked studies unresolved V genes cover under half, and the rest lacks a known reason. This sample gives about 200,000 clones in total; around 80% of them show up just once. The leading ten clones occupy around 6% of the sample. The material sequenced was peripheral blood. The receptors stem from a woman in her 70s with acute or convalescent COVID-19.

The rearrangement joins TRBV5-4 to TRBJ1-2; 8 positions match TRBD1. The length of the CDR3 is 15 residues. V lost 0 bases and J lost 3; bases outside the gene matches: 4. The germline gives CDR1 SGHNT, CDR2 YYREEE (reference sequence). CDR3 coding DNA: TGTGCCAGCAGCTTGGGGGGACAGGACTACTATGGCTACACCTTC. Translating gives CASSLGGQDYYGYTF.

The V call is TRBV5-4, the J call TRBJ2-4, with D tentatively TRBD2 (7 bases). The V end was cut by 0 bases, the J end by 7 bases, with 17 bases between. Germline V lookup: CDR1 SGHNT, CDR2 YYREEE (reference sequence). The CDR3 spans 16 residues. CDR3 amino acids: CASSLGGGGAENIQYF. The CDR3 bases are TGTGCCAGCAGCTTGGGCGGCGGGGGCGCGGAGAACATTCAGTACTTC.

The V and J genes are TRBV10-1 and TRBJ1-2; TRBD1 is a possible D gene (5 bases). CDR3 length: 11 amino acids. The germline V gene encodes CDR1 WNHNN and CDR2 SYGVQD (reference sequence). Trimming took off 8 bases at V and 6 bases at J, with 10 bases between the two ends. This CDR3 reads CASYRLDGYTF. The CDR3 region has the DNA TGCGCCAGCTACAGGCTGGATGGCTACACCTTC.

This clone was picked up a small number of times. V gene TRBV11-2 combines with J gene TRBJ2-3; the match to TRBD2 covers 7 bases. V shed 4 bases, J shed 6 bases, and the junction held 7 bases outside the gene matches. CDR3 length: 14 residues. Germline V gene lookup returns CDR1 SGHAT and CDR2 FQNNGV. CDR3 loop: CASSSGGVMDTQYF. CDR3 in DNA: TGTGCCAGCAGCTCGGGGGGAGTGATGGATACGCAGTATTTT.

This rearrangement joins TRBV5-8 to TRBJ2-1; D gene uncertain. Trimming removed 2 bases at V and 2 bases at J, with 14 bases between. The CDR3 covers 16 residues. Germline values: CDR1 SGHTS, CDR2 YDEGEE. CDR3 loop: CASSFASLGPYNEQFF. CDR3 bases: TGTGCCAGCAGCTTCGCTTCACTGGGCCCCTACAATGAGCAGTTCTTC.

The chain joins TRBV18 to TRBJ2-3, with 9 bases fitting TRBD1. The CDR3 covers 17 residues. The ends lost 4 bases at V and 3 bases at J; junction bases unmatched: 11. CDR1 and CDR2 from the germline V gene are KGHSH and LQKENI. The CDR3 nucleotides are TGTGCCAGCTCACTCACCTCAGGACAGGGGAGGACAGATACGCAGTATTTT. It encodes CASSLTSGQGRTDTQYF. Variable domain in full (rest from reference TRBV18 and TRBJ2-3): NAGVMQNPRHLVRRRGQEARLRCSPMKGHSHVYWYRQLPEEGLKFMVYLQKENIIDESGMPKERFSAEFPKEGPSILRIQQVVRGDSAAYFCASSLTSGQGRTDTQYFGPGTRLTVL.

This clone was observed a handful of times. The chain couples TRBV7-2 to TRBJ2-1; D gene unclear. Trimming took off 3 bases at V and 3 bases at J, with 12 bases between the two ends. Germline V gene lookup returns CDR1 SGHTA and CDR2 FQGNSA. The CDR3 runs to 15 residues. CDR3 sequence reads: CASSLEMGYYNEQFF. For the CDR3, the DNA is TGTGCCAGCAGCTTGGAGATGGGTTACTACAATGAGCAGTTCTTC. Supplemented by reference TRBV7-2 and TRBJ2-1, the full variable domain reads GAGVSQSPSNKVTEKGKDVELRCDPISGHTALYWYRQSLGQGLEFLIYFQGNSAPDKSGLPSDRFSAERTGGSVSTLTIQRTQQEDSAVYLCASSLEMGYYNEQFFGPGTRLTVL.